The rows below give T cell receptor beta chains drawn from one sample of a study of identical twins. TCRdb independently ran MiXCR on the 5' RACE reads; one entry per CDR3 protein. Of hundreds of thousands of distinct CDR3 sequences detected, about a fifth appear once; the ten largest clones hold 0.4% to 0.6%. The sample was also linked to a second study, of yellow fever vaccine responses in identical twins.

Sequences were obtained from CD4+ T cells sorted from blood. These receptors originate from a woman under 30 in good health. Each CDR3 is given with its conserved first and last residue. D genes are given only for firm matches. The size entry is marked missing in some rows and otherwise reads once, few, many or a size class.

.	few	TRBV7-9	TRBJ2-7	CASSLNGVSEQYF	TGTGCCAGCAGCTTAAACGGGGTGTCCGAGCAGTACTTC
TRBD1	.	TRBV11-3	TRBJ2-7	CASSLPLTGTGDEQYF	TGTGCCAGCAGCTTACCCCTTACCGGGACAGGGGACGAGCAGTACTTC
TRBD2	few	TRBV20-1	TRBJ2-1	CSARGKRDYNEQFF	TGCAGTGCTAGGGGGAAGCGGGATTACAATGAGCAGTTCTTC
TRBD1	.	TRBV12-3/TRBV12-4	TRBJ2-2	CASTTTGGNTGELFF	TGTGCCAGCACCACGACAGGGGGGAACACCGGGGAGCTGTTTTTT
.	.	TRBV10-3	TRBJ2-2	CAISDRRQNTGELFF	TGTGCCATCAGTGACCGACGGCAGAACACCGGGGAGCTGTTTTTT
.	few	TRBV3-1	TRBJ2-3	CASSQARDTQYF	TGTGCCAGCAGCCAAGCTAGAGATACGCAGTATTTT
.	few	TRBV19	TRBJ1-6	CASSIGAYNSPLHF	TGTGCCAGTAGTATAGGAGCCTATAATTCACCCCTCCACTTT
.	many	TRBV12-3/TRBV12-4	TRBJ2-1	CASALQGQTYNEQFF	TGTGCCAGCGCACTACAGGGACAAACCTACAATGAGCAGTTCTTC
.	.	TRBV27	TRBJ1-6	CASGPGLINSPLHF	TGTGCCTCGGGACCGGGACTGATTAATTCACCCCTCCACTTT
.	.	TRBV20-1	TRBJ2-5	CSARGPSQETQYF	TGCAGTGCTAGAGGGCCCTCCCAAGAGACCCAGTACTTC
TRBD2	few	TRBV5-1	TRBJ2-3	CASSLGRGTSGSSTDTQYF	TGCGCCAGCAGCTTGGGGCGTGGGACTAGCGGGAGCAGCACAGATACGCAGTATTTT
.	few	TRBV24-1	TRBJ1-1	CATSDADTPRTEAFF	TGTGCCACCAGTGATGCGGACACCCCGAGGACTGAAGCTTTCTTT
TRBD2	.	TRBV6-1	TRBJ2-1	CASSRTSGRSVEQFF	TGTGCCAGCAGTAGGACTAGCGGGAGGTCGGTTGAGCAGTTCTTC
.	.	TRBV12-3/TRBV12-4	TRBJ2-1	CASSIDTGLNEQFF	TGTGCCAGCAGCATTGACACTGGCCTCAATGAGCAGTTCTTC
.	few	TRBV20-1	TRBJ2-4	CSASTQNIQYF	TGCAGTGCTAGTACCCAAAACATTCAGTACTTC
.	few	TRBV12-3/TRBV12-4	TRBJ1-3	CASRLDTTSGNTIYF	TGTGCCAGCAGACTGGACACGACGTCTGGAAACACCATATATTTT
.	many	TRBV7-9	TRBJ2-2	CASSLGRTANTGELFF	TGTGCCAGCAGCTTGGGGCGTACAGCGAACACCGGGGAGCTGTTTTTT